This TCR beta chain was profiled in a study of T cell therapy after organ transplantation. Study as a whole: T cells were expanded 2 to 3 weeks with 30 CMV class I/II epitopes.

A word on this clone: Antigen unknown.

Clones were sequenced by immunoSEQ multiplex PCR, and TCRdb holds only the in-frame ones, with some missing. The sample consists of about 48,000 clones, around 93% of them appearing once. The CDR3 has 18 amino acids. J gave up 6 bases and V 0 bases, and 11 bases lay outside the gene matches. Germline assignment: CDR1 LGHNA and CDR2 YSLEER. The chain has TRBV4-3 and TRBJ2-2; TRBD2 aligns across 9 bases. This receptor was identified in a human patient who had received a solid organ transplant and had CMV disease. This specimen was CD8+ T cells from blood, taken before autologous CMV-specific T cell therapy. This chain's CDR3 is CASSQDSAGGLGAGELFF. CDR3 in DNA: TGCGCCAGCAGCCAAGATTCAGCGGGGGGCCTCGGGGCCGGGGAGCTGTTTTTT.